The next 18 T cell receptor beta chains were all read from a single sample in a study of T cells in Graves' hyperthyroidism and ophthalmopathy. RNA transcripts provided the source from which TCR beta CDR3 regions were amplified. TCR CDR3 underwent first-round RT-PCR with the HTBI primer set. Using its own MiXCR run on the multiplex PCR reads, TCRdb lists one record per CDR3 protein. The sample carries hundreds of thousands of distinct CDR3 sequences, approximately 25% recorded once. Specimen: blood. The receptors shown here come from a woman in her twenties or thirties with Graves' ophthalmopathy.

The J gene is TRBJ2-2, the V gene TRBV5-1; 10 bases line up with TRBD2. From germline, CDR1 is SGHRS and CDR2 YFSETQ. This CDR3 is built from 18 residues. V shed 1 base and J 2 bases; nucleotides not matched to a gene: 8. In DNA form, the CDR3 reads TGCGCCAGCAGCTTGTTTGCTAGCGGGAGTGCTAACACCGGGGAGCTGTTTTTT. Translating gives CASSLFASGSANTGELFF.

At least ten counts were recorded for this clonotype. The DNA for the CDR3 is TGTGCCAGCAGCTTAGAGTGGAGTCGGTTTGACGAGCAGTACTTC. It is translated as CASSLEWSRFDEQYF. The V and J genes are TRBV11-2 and TRBJ2-7; D is undetermined. Germline V gene lookup returns CDR1 SGHAT and CDR2 FQNNGV. The ends were cut back, 0 bases at V and 5 bases at J, with 14 bases in the middle. CDR3 length: 15 amino acids.

This clonotype was detected many times. The V and J genes are TRBV7-8 and TRBJ2-7, with 9 nucleotides matching TRBD2. The CDR3 sequence is 15 residues long. Looked up from germline, CDR1 is SGHVS and CDR2 is FQNEAQ. After removal of 3 bases from V and 2 bases from J, the junction contained 5 bases not matched to a gene. The chain's CDR3 is CASSLRAGGTYEQYF. CDR3 nucleotide sequence: TGTGCCAGCAGCTTGAGAGCGGGGGGAACCTACGAGCAGTACTTC.

This clonotype was counted ten times or more. The chain joins TRBV28 to TRBJ2-6, with 8 bases matching TRBD1. This CDR3 spans 17 amino acids. V shed 4 bases, J shed 6 bases, and the junction held 11 bases outside the gene matches. The germline V gene has CDR1 MDHEN and CDR2 SYDVKM. The CDR3 spells CASSSRTGPTEANVLTF. For the CDR3, the DNA is TGTGCCAGCAGTTCGAGGACAGGGCCTACTGAGGCCAACGTCCTGACTTTC.

The CDR3 nucleotides are TGCAGTGCTAGAGATCGCAGGGGCACTGAAGCTTTCTTT. This gives the protein CSARDRRGTEAFF. The chain joins TRBV20-1 to TRBJ1-1, with D possibly matching TRBD1 (6 bases). The germline V and J ends were trimmed by 0 bases and 4 bases, with 9 bases remaining between them. Germline CDR1 is DFQATT and CDR2 is SNEGSKA (reference sequence). There are 13 residues in the CDR3.

This clonotype has a count of ten or more. The V and J genes are TRBV7-3 and TRBJ2-7; D may be TRBD2 (6 bases). V lost 7 bases and J lost 3, with 13 bases in between. The CDR3 runs 13 residues. Germline V gives CDR1 SGHTA, CDR2 FQGTGA. CDR3 sequence: CASITTRVYEQYF. The CDR3 DNA is TGTGCCAGCATAACGACTAGAGTCTACGAGCAGTACTTC.

This clonotype was found many times. An end of the junction does not agree with germline; a read error may underlie this. This chain connects TRBV20-1 to TRBJ2-5; either TRBD1 or TRBD2 may supply D (5 bases each). CDR1 and CDR2 (germline): DFQATT, SNEGSKA (reference sequence). The CDR3 spans 15 residues. CDR3 loop: CSAGEPGPLTETQYF. The CDR3 DNA follows: TGCAGTGCTGGAGAACCGGGACCCCTCACGGAGACCCAGTACTTC.

There are many counts of this clonotype. V and J are TRBV5-1 and TRBJ1-1, with a possible D match to TRBD1 (5 bases). CDR1 is SGHRS, CDR2 YFSETQ, per germline. The V and J ends lost 4 bases and 3 bases respectively, with 13 bases between them. The CDR3 loop spans 14 amino acids. DNA for the CDR3: TGCGCCAGCAGCCTAGGGACGGATCACACTGAAGCTTTCTTT. Its protein is CASSLGTDHTEAFF.

This clonotype was seen repeatedly, ten times or more. J is TRBJ2-5 and V is TRBV27; 11 positions agree with TRBD2. Germline V lookup: CDR1 MNHEY, CDR2 SMNVEV (reference sequence). With 6 bases clipped from V and 4 bases from J, the junction kept 1 base outside the gene matches. The CDR3 is 13 residues long. CDR3 residues: CASRLAGVETQYF. CDR3 nucleotide sequence: TGTGCCAGCAGACTAGCGGGGGTAGAGACCCAGTACTTC.

The V and J genes are TRBV11-3 and TRBJ2-7, with a possible D match to TRBD1 (5 bases). Germline values: CDR1 SGHNT, CDR2 YENEEA. The CDR3 runs to 14 residues. V was pared by 1 base and J by 5 bases, with 12 bases between. Here the CDR3 reads CASSLGTTLDEQYF. For the CDR3, the DNA is TGTGCCAGCAGCTTAGGGACAACCCTCGACGAGCAGTACTTC.

This clonotype showed up many times. The CDR3 protein is CASSQALTPGYTF. CDR3 coding DNA: TGTGCCAGCAGCCAAGCCCTCACCCCCGGCTACACCTTC. This chain joins TRBV3-1 and TRBJ1-2, with unresolved D. Germline CDR1 reads LGHDT; CDR2 reads YNNKEL (reference sequence). Trimming took off 1 base at V and 8 bases at J, with 11 bases between the two ends. The CDR3 is 13 amino acids.

Many counts were recorded for this clonotype. The chain has TRBV12-3 or TRBV12-4 and TRBJ1-1; 7 bases align to TRBD1. Trimming at V came to 2 bases and at J to 10 bases, leaving 10 bases not matched to a gene. The CDR3 loop spans 14 amino acids. The DNA of the CDR3 is TGTGCCAGCAGTTTACCGCGGGACAGCCCTCGAGCTTTCTTT. It specifies CASSLPRDSPRAFF.

This clonotype was counted many times. CDR3 residues: CASSDKLSRVSYTF. For the CDR3, the DNA is TGTGCCAGCAGCGACAAACTCAGCCGGGTCAGCTACACCTTC. The chain couples TRBV12-3 or TRBV12-4 to TRBJ1-2; D is uncertain. CDR3 size: 14 residues. V was shortened by 6 bases and J by 9 bases, with 20 bases between the two germline ends.

This clonotype was seen many times. This chain connects TRBV11-2 to TRBJ2-7; the D gene is possibly TRBD2 (6 bases). Trimming removed 5 bases from V and 3 bases from J, with 17 bases in between. Germline CDR1 SGHAT, CDR2 FQNNGV. The CDR3 loop spans 15 amino acids. CDR3 protein: CASSPRHAGGYEQYF. The CDR3 nucleotides are TGTGCCAGCAGCCCCAGACACGCCGGGGGCTACGAGCAGTACTTC.

This clonotype was observed at least ten times. CDR3: CASSQGNRAPSYEQYF. The CDR3 DNA reads TGCGCCAGCAGCCAAGGCAACAGGGCCCCCTCCTACGAGCAGTACTTC. V is TRBV4-1 and J is TRBJ2-7; tentatively, D is TRBD1 (6 bases). Germline-derived CDR1 and CDR2 are MGHRA and YSYEKL. V was trimmed by 1 base and J by 0 bases, leaving 13 bases between them. The CDR3 has 16 residues.

The chain recombines TRBV6-1 with TRBJ2-2, with D perhaps TRBD1 (5 bases). Trimming shortened V by 10 bases and J by 5 bases, and 14 bases separated the two germline ends. The CDR3 length is 13 residues. In germline, CDR1 is MNHNS, CDR2 SASEGT. The CDR3 DNA follows: TGTGCCACCAGGGTTGATGGTACCGGGGAGCTGTTTTTT. As protein: CATRVDGTGELFF.

This clonotype appeared many times. The chain carries TRBV19 and TRBJ1-5; a possible D gene is TRBD1 (5 bases). Deletions cut 2 bases from V and 1 base from J, with 6 bases between. The CDR3 consists of 14 residues. Per germline, CDR1 LNHDA and CDR2 SQIVND (reference sequence). Here the CDR3 reads CASSIWDSNQPQHF. Here the CDR3 DNA reads TGTGCCAGTAGTATATGGGACAGCAATCAGCCCCAGCATTTT.

At least ten counts were recorded for this clonotype. This chain connects TRBV27 to TRBJ1-1, with a weak D call TRBD1 (5 bases). The germline gives CDR1 MNHEY, CDR2 SMNVEV (reference sequence). Trimming removed 6 bases from V and 2 bases from J, with 10 bases in between. This CDR3 is 13 amino acids long. CDR3: CASRGEVNTEAFF. The CDR3 DNA sequence: TGTGCCAGCAGGGGGGAGGTCAACACTGAAGCTTTCTTT.